These 24 T cell receptor beta chains were sequenced from one sample in a study of T-cell memory formation after mild COVID-19. TCRdb itself ran the 5' RACE reads through MiXCR, one entry per CDR3 protein. The sample consists of under 550,000 distinct CDR3 sequences, 15% to 20% of them appearing once. The sample consisted of PBMCs or a T cell subset sorted from them (not recorded which). All receptors come from an adult woman who had mild COVID-19 (a few samples of this study predate the infection). Cell type and time point are not known.

This clonotype has more than one count but fewer than ten. The chain is built from TRBV5-1 and TRBJ2-7; TRBD1 might be the D (5 bases). This CDR3 spans 13 amino acids. V was shortened by 3 bases and J by 2 bases, with 9 bases between the two germline ends. The germline CDR1 and CDR2 sequences are SGHRS and YFSETQ. Here the CDR3 DNA reads TGCGCCAGCAGCTCCCCGGACACCTACGAGCAGTACTTC. The encoded protein is CASSSPDTYEQYF.

This clonotype has a count of ten or more. The V call is TRBV12-3 or TRBV12-4, the J call TRBJ2-6; D possibly corresponds to TRBD1 (6 bases). The CDR3 length is 13 residues. CDR3 sequence reads: CATGGTGANVLTF. CDR3 nucleotide sequence: TGTGCTACTGGGGGCACTGGGGCCAACGTCCTGACTTTC.

Only a few counts were recorded for this clonotype. CDR3 DNA sequence: TGTGCCAGCAGTTGGGACGGACGGATGAGCTCCTACAATGAGCAGTTCTTC. Protein: CASSWDGRMSSYNEQFF. The V call is TRBV6-5, the J call TRBJ2-1; D is perhaps TRBD1 or TRBD2 (5 bases each). CDR3 length equals 17 residues. Germline V lookup: CDR1 MNHEY, CDR2 SVGAGI. Trimming stripped 4 bases from V and 0 bases from J, with 16 bases between.

This clonotype was seen only a few times. The chain joins TRBV12-3 or TRBV12-4 to TRBJ2-1; D not certain. V was pared by 6 bases and J by 6 bases, with 9 bases between. The CDR3 is made up of 12 amino acids. In nucleotides, the CDR3 is TGTGCCAGCAGGTCCTCTGGCAATGAGCAGTTCTTC. Amino acids: CASRSSGNEQFF.

This chain joins TRBV6-1 and TRBJ1-1, with TRBD1 as a possible D gene (5 bases). Germline V gives CDR1 MNHNS, CDR2 SASEGT. The V end lost 4 bases, the J end lost 6 bases, and 30 bases lay between the germline ends. The CDR3 consists of 19 residues. The CDR3 region is CASSVRVRGLQWTDAEAFF. In DNA form, the CDR3 reads TGTGCCAGCAGTGTTAGGGTTCGGGGCCTCCAATGGACTGACGCTGAAGCTTTCTTT.

There are a few counts of this clonotype. The J gene is TRBJ2-5, the V gene TRBV4-1; TRBD1 agrees at 10 bases. CDR1 is MGHRA, CDR2 YSYEKL, per germline. With V trimmed by 3 bases and J by 1 base, 8 bases remained unmatched. The length of the CDR3 is 17 residues. CDR3 residues: CASSQRDRGSPQETQYF. CDR3 coding DNA: TGCGCCAGCAGCCAGCGGGACAGGGGATCCCCCCAAGAGACCCAGTACTTC.

Only a few counts were recorded for this clonotype. The chain uses TRBV7-8 and TRBJ2-3, with D uncertain. Trimming pared 4 bases from V and 0 bases from J, leaving 11 bases between. The CDR3 extends over 15 amino acids. Germline CDR1 reads SGHVS; CDR2 reads FQNEAQ. DNA of the CDR3: TGTGCCAGCAGCTCACAGACGACTAGCACAGATACGCAGTATTTT. The encoded protein is CASSSQTTSTDTQYF.

The V and J genes are TRBV6-5 and TRBJ2-3; 9 positions agree with TRBD1. V was clipped by 6 bases and J by 1 base; unmatched bases: 2. The CDR3 runs 14 residues. Germline CDR1 reads MNHEY; CDR2 reads SVGAGI. The CDR3 loop is CASRDRGRTDTQYF. The CDR3 DNA is TGTGCCAGCAGGGACAGGGGACGCACAGATACGCAGTATTTT.

The J gene is TRBJ2-2, the V gene TRBV12-3 or TRBV12-4, with D perhaps TRBD1 or TRBD2 (5 bases each). The CDR3 spans 13 residues. V dropped 3 bases and J dropped 6 bases, with 8 bases sitting between them. CDR3 protein: CASSFSGPGELFF. The CDR3 nucleotides read TGTGCCAGCAGTTTTTCGGGGCCCGGGGAGCTGTTTTTT.

This clonotype has only a few counts. V gene TRBV12-3 or TRBV12-4 combines with J gene TRBJ2-7; tentative D call: TRBD1 (6 bases). CDR3 length equals 18 residues. The germline V and J ends were trimmed by 5 bases and 1 base, with 24 bases remaining between them. DNA for the CDR3: TGTGCCAGCAGTATACTGGGGGCCGGGGCCGCACTTTCCTACGAGCAGTACTTC. Residues: CASSILGAGAALSYEQYF.

The chain uses TRBV7-2 and TRBJ2-7; D is perhaps TRBD1 or TRBD2 (5 bases each). CDR1 SGHTA and CDR2 FQGNSA come from the germline V gene. CDR3 length: 15 amino acids. The V end lost 3 bases, the J end lost 2 bases, and 14 bases lay between the germline ends. In nucleotides, the CDR3 is TGTGCCAGCAGCTTGTCGAGGGGCCGAACCTACGAGCAGTACTTC. Amino acids: CASSLSRGRTYEQYF.

The CDR3, as DNA: TGTGCCAGCACCGAACGGGGCAGATTTAATCAGCCCCAGCATTTT. It encodes CASTERGRFNQPQHF. This sequence joins TRBV6-2 or TRBV6-3 and TRBJ1-5; weak D call: TRBD1 (5 bases). This CDR3 is 15 amino acids long. Germline CDR1 and CDR2: MNHEY and SVGEGT. Trimming removed 7 bases at V and 4 bases at J, with 17 bases between.

In this sample, this clonotype turned up a few times. In DNA form, the CDR3 reads TGTGCCAGCTCACCCACGGGAGACAGTTATCAGCCCCAGCATTTT. Translating gives CASSPTGDSYQPQHF. The chain employs TRBV18 and TRBJ1-5, with D possibly being TRBD1 (5 bases). V gave up 3 bases and J gave up 5 bases, with 14 bases separating them. The germline V gene encodes CDR1 KGHSH and CDR2 LQKENI. There are 15 residues in the CDR3.

This clonotype has ten or more counts. This rearrangement joins TRBV6-6 to TRBJ2-7, with 9 positions matching TRBD2. CDR3 size: 14 residues. The germline V gene encodes CDR1 MNHNY and CDR2 SVGAGI (reference sequence). V was clipped by 3 bases and J by 0 bases; unmatched bases: 0. The CDR3 DNA reads as TGTGCCAGCAGTTATAGCGGGGGCTCCTACGAGCAGTACTTC. It yields the protein CASSYSGGSYEQYF.

The rearrangement uses TRBV4-2 and TRBJ2-3, with 9 positions matching TRBD2. The CDR3 is 16 residues long. The J segment lost 5 bases and the V segment lost 4 bases, leaving 10 bases of the junction unmatched. Germline CDR1 LGHNA, CDR2 YNFKEQ. CDR3 region: CASSPHKREEGDTQYF. Here the CDR3 DNA reads TGTGCCAGCAGCCCCCACAAGCGGGAGGAGGGAGATACGCAGTATTTT.

The rearrangement joins TRBV20-1 to TRBJ2-4; 9 bases fit TRBD2. CDR3 size: 13 residues. The germline V gene has CDR1 DFQATT and CDR2 SNEGSKA (reference sequence). J lost 5 bases, V lost 5 bases, and 4 bases had no gene match. The CDR3 loop is CSAPRGGENIQYF. Written as DNA, the CDR3 is TGCAGTGCTCCGCGGGGGGGCGAAAACATTCAGTACTTC.

This chain uses TRBV30 with TRBJ2-7; the D is unclear. CDR1 is GTSNPN and CDR2 is SVGIG in the germline V gene (reference sequence). The CDR3 contains 13 residues. V shed 0 bases and J shed 1 base, with 7 bases lying between them. The CDR3 reads CAWSVAVSYEQYF. CDR3 in DNA: TGTGCCTGGAGTGTAGCAGTTTCCTACGAGCAGTACTTC.

In this sample, this clonotype turned up a few times. V is TRBV18 and J is TRBJ1-1; TRBD1 matches at 7 bases. This CDR3 is 12 amino acids long. Germline-derived CDR1 and CDR2 are KGHSH and LQKENI. V lost 0 bases and J lost 11; bases outside the gene matches: 3. The CDR3 DNA reads TGTGCCAGCTCACCACCGATGACAGGGGCTTTCTTT. It codes for CASSPPMTGAFF.

The chain is built from TRBV28 and TRBJ2-1, with TRBD2 matching over 7 bases. V lost 8 bases and J lost 2; bases outside the gene matches: 6. CDR1 is MDHEN, CDR2 SYDVKM, per germline. The CDR3 covers 14 residues. CDR3 in amino acids: CASVAGTTYNEQFF. In DNA, the CDR3 is TGTGCCAGCGTTGCCGGGACTACCTACAATGAGCAGTTCTTC.

The V and J genes are TRBV27 and TRBJ2-7; TRBD1 might be the D (6 bases). The CDR3 is 15 amino acids. Trimming shortened V by 5 bases and J by 2 bases, and 16 bases separated the two germline ends. Germline V gene data show CDR1 as MNHEY and CDR2 as SMNVEV (reference sequence). The CDR3 nucleotides read TGTGCCAGCAGTAGGGACCCCACAGGGCCCTACGAGCAGTACTTC. The encoded protein is CASSRDPTGPYEQYF.

This clonotype was seen a few times. V gene TRBV4-3 combines with J gene TRBJ1-2; no reliable D call. The germline gives CDR1 LGHNA, CDR2 YSLEER. The CDR3 contains 15 residues. The V gene lost 0 bases and the J gene lost 8 bases, with 16 bases spanning the gap. DNA of the CDR3: TGCGCCAGCAGCCAAGATTTCGTGGTTGATTTCGGCTACACCTTC. It specifies CASSQDFVVDFGYTF.

This clonotype came up a few times. V and J are TRBV12-5 and TRBJ2-7; D tentatively reads TRBD1 or TRBD2 (5 bases each). This CDR3 is 14 amino acids long. Trimming pared 4 bases from V and 1 base from J, leaving 11 bases between. CDR1 and CDR2 from the germline V gene are LGHNT and FRNRAP. CDR3 DNA: TGTGCTAGTGGTTGGGCCGGGACGTCCTACGAGCAGTACTTC. Translated: CASGWAGTSYEQYF. The whole variable domain, filled in from reference TRBV12-5 and TRBJ2-7, reads DARVTQTPRHKVTEMGQEVTMRCQPILGHNTVFWYRQTMMQGLELLAYFRNRAPLDDSGMPKDRFSAEMPDATLATLKIQPSEPRDSAVYFCASGWAGTSYEQYFGPGTRLTVT.

V is TRBV5-1 and J is TRBJ2-3; 10 bases are shared with TRBD1. Germline values: CDR1 SGHRS, CDR2 YFSETQ. The CDR3 contains 16 residues. Trimming took 1 base from V and 1 from J; bases not matched to a gene: 3. The CDR3 nucleotides are TGCGCCAGCAGCTTGACGGGGACAGGGGGCACAGATACGCAGTATTTT. Translating it yields CASSLTGTGGTDTQYF.

The chain carries TRBV9 and TRBJ2-1; D is unclear. The CDR3 contains 16 residues. Germline values: CDR1 SGDLS, CDR2 YYNGEE. Trimming took 3 bases from V and 5 from J, leaving 18 bases between them. The CDR3 sequence: CASSATMVRNHNEQFF. The DNA for the CDR3 is TGTGCCAGCAGCGCCACCATGGTCCGTAATCACAATGAGCAGTTCTTC.